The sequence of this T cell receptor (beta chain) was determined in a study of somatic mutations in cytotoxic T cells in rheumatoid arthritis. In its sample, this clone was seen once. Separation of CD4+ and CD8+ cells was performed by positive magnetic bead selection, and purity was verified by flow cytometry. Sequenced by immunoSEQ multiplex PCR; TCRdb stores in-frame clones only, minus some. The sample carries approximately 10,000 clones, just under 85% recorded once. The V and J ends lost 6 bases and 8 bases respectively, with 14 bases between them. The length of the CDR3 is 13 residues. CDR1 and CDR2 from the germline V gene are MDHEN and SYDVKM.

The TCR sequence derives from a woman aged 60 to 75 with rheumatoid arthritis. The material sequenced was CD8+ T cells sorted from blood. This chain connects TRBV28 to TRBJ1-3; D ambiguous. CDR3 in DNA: TGTGCCAGCAGCCCCGTCGAGCTAGACACCATATATTTT. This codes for CASSPVELDTIYF.